These 19 T cell receptor beta chains were all obtained from the same sample, sequenced in a study of T cells in Graves' hyperthyroidism and ophthalmopathy. TCR beta CDR3 regions were amplified from RNA. In the first-round RT-PCR of the TCR CDR3, the HTBI primer set was used. TCRdb re-derived calls from the multiplex PCR reads in MiXCR, one entry per CDR3 protein. The sample records approximately 510,000 distinct CDR3 sequences, roughly 20% being singletons. The sample taken for sequencing was blood. These receptor sequences come from a man aged 18 to 29 with Graves' hyperthyroidism.

The V and J genes are TRBV19 and TRBJ2-2; D is unresolved. The germline V gene has CDR1 LNHDA and CDR2 SQIVND (reference sequence). The germline V and J ends were trimmed by 2 bases and 6 bases, with 7 bases remaining between them. CDR3 size: 13 residues. CDR3 nucleotides: TGTGCCAGTAGTATATCTGGGGCCGGGGAGCTGTTTTTT. Translation gives CASSISGAGELFF.

This clonotype was detected only a few times. J is TRBJ1-2 and V is TRBV6-5, with TRBD1 as a possible D gene (5 bases). Germline values: CDR1 MNHEY, CDR2 SVGAGI. This CDR3 comprises 14 residues. Trimming took off 2 bases at V and 5 bases at J, with 12 bases between the two ends. The chain's CDR3 is CASSYGTDPYGYTF. In nucleotides, the CDR3 is TGTGCCAGCAGTTACGGGACCGATCCTTATGGCTACACCTTC.

There are many counts of this clonotype. This chain links TRBV12-5 with TRBJ1-1, with 9 bases lining up with TRBD1. The V and J ends lost 1 base and 5 bases, in that order; junction bases with no gene match: 5. Per the germline V gene, CDR1 is LGHNT and CDR2 is FRNRAP. This CDR3 is 15 amino acids long. CDR3 sequence (DNA): TGTGCTAGTGGTTTGGGGGACAGGGAACTAACTGAAGCTTTCTTT. This translates into CASGLGDRELTEAFF.

On this clonotype: With a much larger clone just one base away, this may be a read error. V is TRBV7-8 and J is TRBJ2-5; TRBD1 aligns across 8 bases. CDR1 and CDR2 (germline): SGHVS, FQNEAQ. V was clipped by 7 bases and J by 5 bases; unmatched bases: 9. The CDR3 extends over 14 amino acids. The CDR3 DNA reads TGTGCCAGCATGTACCAAGGGGACAGGGAGACCCAGTACTTC. Translation: CASMYQGDRETQYF.

The rearrangement uses TRBV27 and TRBJ2-2; 9 nucleotides agree with TRBD1. J was trimmed by 2 bases and V by 4 bases; bases with no gene match: 8. From germline, CDR1 is MNHEY and CDR2 SMNVEV (reference sequence). This CDR3 contains 17 residues. CDR3 DNA: TGTGCCAGCAGTTCATATACAGGGGGCGATAACACCGGGGAGCTGTTTTTT. It codes for CASSSYTGGDNTGELFF.

At least ten counts were recorded for this clonotype. The chain has TRBV3-1 and TRBJ2-5, with no clear D. The CDR3 length is 12 residues. Germline loops: CDR1 LGHDT, CDR2 YNNKEL (reference sequence). Trimming removed 4 bases at V and 0 bases at J, with 3 bases between. This chain's CDR3 is CASSLHQETQYF. The DNA of the CDR3 is TGTGCCAGCAGCCTCCACCAAGAGACCCAGTACTTC.

The chain has TRBV7-2 and TRBJ2-2; 8 bases are shared with TRBD1. Germline V lookup: CDR1 SGHTA, CDR2 FQGNSA. This CDR3 region has 14 residues. V shed 3 bases, J shed 7 bases, and the junction held 4 bases outside the gene matches. CDR3 sequence reads: CASSLGQVFGELFF. CDR3 bases: TGTGCCAGCAGCTTGGGACAGGTTTTCGGGGAGCTGTTTTTT.

This clonotype has ten or more counts. The CDR3 region has the DNA TGTGCCAGCTCACCACCTATCCAAGAGACCCAGTACTTC. Translating it yields CASSPPIQETQYF. V and J are TRBV18 and TRBJ2-5; D remains unclear. The CDR3 covers 13 residues. V lost 0 bases and J lost 1, with 3 bases in between. The V gene's germline CDR1 is KGHSH and CDR2 LQKENI. Full variable domain (remainder filled in from reference TRBV18 and TRBJ2-5): NAGVMQNPRHLVRRRGQEARLRCSPMKGHSHVYWYRQLPEEGLKFMVYLQKENIIDESGMPKERFSAEFPKEGPSILRIQQVVRGDSAAYFCASSPPIQETQYFGPGTRLLVL.

This clonotype has ten or more counts. The chain is built from TRBV29-1 and TRBJ2-3, with D unresolved. Germline V gene data show CDR1 as SQVTM and CDR2 as ANQGSEA. The CDR3 loop spans 14 amino acids. Trimming removed 2 bases at V and 1 base at J, with 10 bases between. The CDR3, as DNA: TGCAGCGTTGAAATGGCAGACCGCACAGATACGCAGTATTTT. It encodes CSVEMADRTDTQYF.

This clonotype was recorded at least ten times. The gene calls are TRBV12-3 or TRBV12-4 and TRBJ1-1; 9 nucleotides align to TRBD1. This CDR3 is built from 15 residues. Trimming cost V 6 bases and J 5 bases; bases outside gene matches: 10. The DNA of the CDR3 is TGTGCCAGCAGCCTAGGGGGGACAGGGCTTACTGAAGCTTTCTTT. The encoded protein is CASSLGGTGLTEAFF.

This clonotype was picked up many times. The rearrangement uses TRBV6-2 or TRBV6-3 and TRBJ2-7; 11 bases match TRBD1. With 6 bases clipped from V and 5 bases from J, the junction kept 9 bases outside the gene matches. CDR1 is MNHEY and CDR2 is SVGEGT in the germline V gene. This CDR3 region has 15 residues. This CDR3 reads CASSRADRGRDEQYF. Here the CDR3 DNA reads TGTGCCAGCAGCAGGGCGGACAGGGGGCGGGACGAGCAGTACTTC.

This clonotype was recorded many times. The chain couples TRBV27 to TRBJ1-5, with a weak D call TRBD1 (5 bases). The CDR3 runs 15 residues. CDR1 and CDR2 from the germline V gene are MNHEY and SMNVEV (reference sequence). V gave up 8 bases and J gave up 2 bases, with 16 bases separating them. The DNA of the CDR3 is TGTGCCAGCCAAGCCCAGGGAATGGGCAATCAGCCCCAGCATTTT. Its translation: CASQAQGMGNQPQHF.

This clonotype has more than one count but fewer than ten. The chain links TRBV11-2 to TRBJ2-7; 11 bases fit TRBD1. This CDR3 has 18 residues. Trimming took 1 base from V and 4 from J; bases not matched to a gene: 12. Germline CDR1 is SGHAT and CDR2 is FQNNGV. CDR3 DNA: TGTGCCAGCAGCTTAGTCCGCAGCCGGACAGGGGGCTGGTACGAGCAGTACTTC. Protein: CASSLVRSRTGGWYEQYF. The full variable domain, in which reference TRBV11-2 and TRBJ2-7 provide the parts outside the CDR3, is EAGVAQSPRYKIIEKRQSVAFWCNPISGHATLYWYQQILGQGPKLLIQFQNNGVVDDSQLPKDRFSAERLKGVDSTLKIQPAKLEDSAVYLCASSLVRSRTGGWYEQYFGPGTRLTVT.

This clonotype showed up many times. J is TRBJ1-2 and V is TRBV14; the D gene is possibly TRBD1 (5 bases). V was pared by 2 bases and J by 2 bases, with 15 bases between. Germline V gene data show CDR1 as SGHDN and CDR2 as FVKESK. The CDR3 loop spans 16 amino acids. CDR3 nucleotide sequence: TGTGCCAGCAGCCAATATTCGGGGCCACCAAACTATGGCTACACCTTC. This codes for CASSQYSGPPNYGYTF.

The chain carries TRBV29-1 and TRBJ2-7; D remains ambiguous. This CDR3 comprises 13 residues. Germline V gives CDR1 SQVTM, CDR2 ANQGSEA. V was clipped by 7 bases and J by 2 bases, with 15 bases between them. CDR3 DNA sequence: TGCAGCGCCGGACCGGCCTCGGCCTACGAGCAGTACTTC. It is translated as CSAGPASAYEQYF.

This clonotype appeared many times. CDR3 nucleotides: TGTGCCAGCAGTCCTCTGGCAGGGGGCAACTACGAGCAGTACTTC. Protein sequence: CASSPLAGGNYEQYF. This chain uses TRBV6-1 with TRBJ2-7; 8 bases line up with TRBD1. The J segment lost 3 bases and the V segment lost 5 bases, leaving 9 bases of the junction unmatched. This CDR3 region has 15 residues. The germline gives CDR1 MNHNS, CDR2 SASEGT.

This clonotype was seen just once. Germline and junction disagree at one end, which may indicate a read error. The V and J genes are TRBV24-1 and TRBJ2-5, with D possibly TRBD2 on 5 matching bases. The CDR3 is made up of 14 amino acids. The germline CDR1 and CDR2 sequences are KGHDR and SFDVKD. CDR3 nucleotide sequence: TGTGCCAGCAGTTTGGACTGGAACCAAGAGACCCAGTACTTC. Translated, it gives CASSLDWNQETQYF.

The V and J genes are TRBV28 and TRBJ1-1, with 8 bases aligning to TRBD1. This CDR3 has 14 residues. The V and J ends lost 6 bases and 1 base, in that order; junction bases with no gene match: 4. Germline loops: CDR1 MDHEN, CDR2 SYDVKM. CDR3 amino acids: CASRTGQGNTEAFF. CDR3 bases: TGTGCCAGCAGAACTGGACAGGGGAACACTGAAGCTTTCTTT.

This clonotype has a count of ten or more. This chain uses TRBV19 with TRBJ2-7; the D is unclear. The CDR3 spans 13 residues. Trimming removed 4 bases at V and 5 bases at J, with 12 bases between. Germline V lookup: CDR1 LNHDA, CDR2 SQIVND (reference sequence). CDR3 sequence (DNA): TGTGCCAGTAGTACTACCAAAGCCAACGAGCAGTACTTC. It translates to CASSTTKANEQYF. The full variable domain, with the rest looked up from reference TRBV19 and TRBJ2-7, is DGGITQSPKYLFRKEGQNVTLSCEQNLNHDAMYWYRQDPGQGLRLIYYSQIVNDFQKGDIAEGYSVSREKKESFPLTVTSAQKNPTAFYLCASSTTKANEQYFGPGTRLTVT.